The present entry profiles one T cell receptor beta chain with its context. The antigen is unknown. The data are from a study of T cell repertoires in cytomegalovirus infection. Germline V gives CDR1 SEHNR, CDR2 FQNEAQ (reference sequence). This CDR3 has 15 amino acids. The V segment lost 4 bases and the J segment 5 bases; nucleotides outside the gene matches: 7. General study points: Dominating the ex vivo response were HLA-C-restricted CMV-specific TCR beta clonotypes.

One entry per CDR3 protein results from TCRdb running MiXCR on the reads. Here the sample spans approximately 130,000 distinct CDR3 sequences, approximately 24% being singletons. The J gene is TRBJ2-5, the V gene TRBV7-9; TRBD2 aligns across 10 bases. Specimen: PBMCs, sequenced either directly or after in vitro stimulation (not recorded which). This TCR came from a human donor in good health (CMV status not recorded). Some clones in this sample may be carry-over from other donors' samples. The CDR3 is CASSYSLAGTETQYF. The CDR3 nucleotides read TGTGCCAGCAGCTATTCACTAGCGGGGACGGAGACCCAGTACTTC.